This T cell receptor beta chain derives from a study of human T cells and chemical hapten exposure. One entry per CDR3 protein results from TCRdb running MiXCR on the RACE reads. The data hold 180,000 or so distinct CDR3 sequences, with almost 30% observed a single time. On this clonotype: Germline and junction disagree at one end, which may indicate a read error.

CDR1 is SGDLS and CDR2 is YYNGEE in the germline V gene. The CDR3 length is 14 residues. The sample's time point: pre-sensitization, week 0. Described treatment: therapeutic diphenylcyclopropenone sensitization with weekly scalp DPC. The sequenced sample was whole blood, obtained in connection with sensitization to the hapten diphenylcyclopropenone (DPC). This TCR derives from a woman aged 25 to 39 with alopecia areata. Some clones in this sample may be carry-over from other donors' samples. The rearrangement joins TRBV9 to TRBJ2-3; D unclear. The CDR3 sequence is CASSVGTETDTRYF. CDR3 bases: TGTGCCAGCAGCGTAGGAACCGAAACAGATACGCGGTATTTT.